The clone carrying this TCR beta chain was found many times. Sequencing ends 3 residues short of the CDR3 end; the germline J gene provides the rest. This sample is drawn from a study of T cell clonality in common variable immunodeficiency. CDR1 is SGHRS and CDR2 is YFSETQ in the germline V gene. The CDR3 runs to 16 residues. Trimming left V 0 bases short and J 0 bases short, with 10 bases between. This table comes from immunoSEQ multiplex PCR, and its TCRdb copy is limited to in-frame clones, with some not included. The data show 80,000 or so clones, with none appearing a single time. V usage is TRBV5-1 and J usage is TRBJ2-1; D unresolved. Sequencing was carried out using peripheral blood mononuclear cells. This TCR was sampled from a person between 18 and 75 years old in good health. CDR3 DNA (partial): TGCGCCAGCAGCTTGGTTTTCCGCGGCTCCTACAATGAG. It codes for CASSLVFRGSYNE. The CDR3 in full is CASSLVFRGSYNEQFF.